This T cell receptor beta chain originates from a study of cytomegalovirus exposure and HLA in healthy donors. Separate from the roughly 700-subject first cohort was the 120-subject validation cohort, to which the donors belonged. The length of the CDR3 is 16 residues. Trimming took 7 bases from V and 4 from J; bases not matched to a gene: 15. The V gene's germline CDR1 is MGHDK and CDR2 SYGVNS. The protocol was immunoSEQ multiplex PCR, while the TCRdb copy is restricted to in-frame clones and leaves out a portion. The sample lists about 260,000 clones; 90% were seen once. Sequencing was performed on PBMCs. J is TRBJ2-5 and V is TRBV25-1, with 7 bases fitting TRBD1. The receptor's source is a woman under 40 in good health and CMV-seronegative. The CDR3, as DNA: TGTGCCAGCATCTCTCCGGGACAGAGAAAGGGAGAGACCCAGTACTTC. This gives the protein CASISPGQRKGETQYF.